One sample yielded the 8 T cell receptor beta chains listed below, sequenced in a study of CD8 T cells in Susac syndrome. RNA, at about 0.45 to 1 ug, was reverse transcribed with random hexamers. TCRdb independently ran MiXCR on the immunoSEQ multiplex PCR reads; one entry per CDR3 protein. The sample records around 200,000 distinct CDR3 sequences, 85% to 95% being singletons. Material: CD4+ T cells from PBMCs. The receptors shown here come from a human donor with multiple sclerosis.

This CDR3 is CASTSSGPLAEQYF. Here the CDR3 DNA reads TGTGCCAGCACTTCGAGCGGTCCCCTTGCCGAGCAGTACTTC. The V call is TRBV7-9, the J call TRBJ2-7; weak D call: TRBD2 (5 bases). V gave up 7 bases and J gave up 6 bases, with 19 bases separating them. CDR3 length equals 14 residues. Germline CDR1 is SEHNR and CDR2 is FQNEAQ (reference sequence).

The V call is TRBV5-4, the J call TRBJ2-7; 7 bases align to TRBD2. CDR3 length equals 15 residues. Germline V gives CDR1 SGHNT, CDR2 YYREEE (reference sequence). J gave up 2 bases and V 1 base, and 6 bases lay outside the gene matches. CDR3 in amino acids: CASSLPGGRAYEQYF. DNA for the CDR3: TGTGCCAGCAGCTTGCCCGGAGGGAGGGCCTACGAGCAGTACTTC.

This clonotype was seen a few times. The chain joins TRBV2 to TRBJ1-6; no reliable D call. V was pared by 4 bases and J by 8 bases, with 3 bases between. CDR3 length: 11 amino acids. Germline assignment: CDR1 SNHLY and CDR2 FYNNEI. The CDR3 bases are TGTGCCAGCAGTGGGGATTCACCCCTCCACTTT. Residues: CASSGDSPLHF. The variable domain in full, completed from reference TRBV2 and TRBJ1-6, reads EPEVTQTPSHQVTQMGQEVILRCVPISNHLYFYWYRQILGQKVEFLVSFYNNEISEKSEIFDDQFSVERPDGSNFTLKIRSTKLEDSAMYFCASSGDSPLHFGNGTRLTVT.

The V gene is TRBV30, the J gene TRBJ1-5; D uncertain. The germline V gene encodes CDR1 GTSNPN and CDR2 SVGIG (reference sequence). Trimming took off 1 base at V and 6 bases at J, with 10 bases between the two ends. This CDR3 region has 13 residues. Written as DNA, the CDR3 is TGTGCCTGGAGTGACAAAGGGTTTCAGCCCCAGCATTTT. It encodes CAWSDKGFQPQHF.

The chain employs TRBV2 and TRBJ1-2; 9 nucleotides agree with TRBD1. Per germline, CDR1 SNHLY and CDR2 FYNNEI. J lost 8 bases, V lost 7 bases, and 8 bases had no gene match. This CDR3 is built from 13 residues. Here the CDR3 reads CASNQGDREGYTF. CDR3 coding DNA: TGTGCCAGCAATCAAGGGGACAGGGAAGGCTACACCTTC.

V gene TRBV12-5 combines with J gene TRBJ2-3; D is unresolved. The V end lost 5 bases, the J end lost 1 base, and 10 bases lay between the germline ends. The CDR3 has 14 amino acids. The germline V gene has CDR1 LGHNT and CDR2 FRNRAP. The CDR3 sequence is CASGPRTGTDTQYF. As DNA, the CDR3 is TGTGCTAGTGGTCCCAGAACGGGCACAGATACGCAGTATTTT. Drawing the rest from reference TRBV12-5 and TRBJ2-3, the complete variable domain is DARVTQTPRHKVTEMGQEVTMRCQPILGHNTVFWYRQTMMQGLELLAYFRNRAPLDDSGMPKDRFSAEMPDATLATLKIQPSEPRDSAVYFCASGPRTGTDTQYFGPGTRLTVL.

The CDR3: CASSSGRYTEAFF. CDR3 nucleotide sequence: TGTGCCAGCAGCTCAGGACGGTACACTGAAGCTTTCTTT. V is TRBV5-4 and J is TRBJ1-1; D gene ambiguous. CDR3 length: 13 residues. V shed 3 bases and J shed 3 bases, with 9 bases lying between them. Germline V lookup: CDR1 SGHNT, CDR2 YYREEE (reference sequence).

This clonotype was seen a few times. The chain employs TRBV29-1 and TRBJ2-4, with a possible D match to TRBD1 (6 bases). The CDR3 is 12 amino acids. The germline V gene has CDR1 SQVTM and CDR2 ANQGSEA. V was clipped by 4 bases and J by 6 bases, with 10 bases between them. The CDR3 is CSVGDKTNIQYF. The DNA for the CDR3 is TGCAGCGTTGGGGACAAGACAAACATTCAGTACTTC.